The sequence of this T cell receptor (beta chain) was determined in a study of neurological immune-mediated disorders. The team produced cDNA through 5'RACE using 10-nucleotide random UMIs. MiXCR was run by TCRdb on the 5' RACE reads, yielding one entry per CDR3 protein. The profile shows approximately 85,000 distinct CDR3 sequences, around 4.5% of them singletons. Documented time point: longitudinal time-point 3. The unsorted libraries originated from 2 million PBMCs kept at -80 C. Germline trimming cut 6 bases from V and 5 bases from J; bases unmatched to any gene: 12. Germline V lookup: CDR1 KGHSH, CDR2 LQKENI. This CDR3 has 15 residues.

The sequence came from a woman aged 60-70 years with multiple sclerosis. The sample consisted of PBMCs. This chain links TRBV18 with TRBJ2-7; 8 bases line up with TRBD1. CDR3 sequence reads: CASSPDRGRLDEQYF. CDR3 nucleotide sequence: TGTGCCAGCTCTCCCGACAGGGGCCGTTTGGACGAGCAGTACTTC.